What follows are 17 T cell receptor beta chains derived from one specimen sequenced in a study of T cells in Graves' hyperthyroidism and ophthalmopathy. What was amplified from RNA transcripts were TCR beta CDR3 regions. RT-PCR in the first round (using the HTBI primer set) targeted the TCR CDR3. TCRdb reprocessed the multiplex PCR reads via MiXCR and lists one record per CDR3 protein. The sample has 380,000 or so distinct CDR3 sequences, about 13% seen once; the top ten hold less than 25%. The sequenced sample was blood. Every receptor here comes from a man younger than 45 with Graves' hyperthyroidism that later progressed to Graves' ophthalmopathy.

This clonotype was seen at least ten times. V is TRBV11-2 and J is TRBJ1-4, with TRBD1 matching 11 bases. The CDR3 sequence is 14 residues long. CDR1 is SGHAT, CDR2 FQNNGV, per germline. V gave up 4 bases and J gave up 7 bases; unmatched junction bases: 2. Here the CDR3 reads CASSSGTGGEKLFF. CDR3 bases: TGTGCCAGCAGCTCCGGGACAGGGGGTGAAAAACTGTTTTTT.

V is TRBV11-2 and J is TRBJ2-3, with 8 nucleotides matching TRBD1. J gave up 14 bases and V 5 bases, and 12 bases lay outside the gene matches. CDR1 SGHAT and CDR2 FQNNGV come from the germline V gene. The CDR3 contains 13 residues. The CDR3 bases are TGTGCCAGCAGCCAGGGGTCCGACAGGGGCTTGTATTTT. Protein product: CASSQGSDRGLYF.

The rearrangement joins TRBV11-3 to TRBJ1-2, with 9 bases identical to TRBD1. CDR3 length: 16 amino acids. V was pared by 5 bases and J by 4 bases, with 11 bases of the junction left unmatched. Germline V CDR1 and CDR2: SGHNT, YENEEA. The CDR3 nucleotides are TGTGCCAGCAGCAAGGGACAGGGTGGCTCTAGCTATGGCTACACCTTC. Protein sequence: CASSKGQGGSSYGYTF.

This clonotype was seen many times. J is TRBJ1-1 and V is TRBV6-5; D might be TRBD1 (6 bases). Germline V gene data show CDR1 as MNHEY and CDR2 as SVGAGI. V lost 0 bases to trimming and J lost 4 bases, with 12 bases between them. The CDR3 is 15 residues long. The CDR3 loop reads CASSYSSMGATEAFF. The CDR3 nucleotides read TGTGCCAGCAGTTACTCGAGTATGGGGGCCACTGAAGCTTTCTTT.

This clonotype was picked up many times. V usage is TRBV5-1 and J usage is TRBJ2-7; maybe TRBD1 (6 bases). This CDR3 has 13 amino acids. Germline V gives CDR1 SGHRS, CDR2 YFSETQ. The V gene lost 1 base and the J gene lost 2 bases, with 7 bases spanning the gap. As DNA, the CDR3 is TGCGCCAGCAGCTTGCAGGGGACCTACGAGCAGTACTTC. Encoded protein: CASSLQGTYEQYF.

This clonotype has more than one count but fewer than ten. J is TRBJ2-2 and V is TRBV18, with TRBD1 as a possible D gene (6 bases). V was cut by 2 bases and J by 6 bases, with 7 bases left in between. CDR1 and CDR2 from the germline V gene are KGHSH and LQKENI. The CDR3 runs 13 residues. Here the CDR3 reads CASSPGTSGELFF. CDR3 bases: TGTGCCAGCTCACCAGGGACATCCGGGGAGCTGTTTTTT.

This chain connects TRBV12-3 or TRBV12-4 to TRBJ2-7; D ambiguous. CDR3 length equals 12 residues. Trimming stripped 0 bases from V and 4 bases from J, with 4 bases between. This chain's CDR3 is CASSLAVYEQYF. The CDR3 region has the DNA TGTGCCAGCAGTTTAGCGGTATACGAGCAGTACTTC.

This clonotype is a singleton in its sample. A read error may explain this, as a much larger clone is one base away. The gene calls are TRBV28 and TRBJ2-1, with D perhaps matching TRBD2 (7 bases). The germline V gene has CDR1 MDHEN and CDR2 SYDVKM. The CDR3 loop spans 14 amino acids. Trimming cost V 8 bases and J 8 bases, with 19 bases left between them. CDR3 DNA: TGTGCCAGCCTGAGGGGGGGTCAATACGATGAGCAGTTCTTC. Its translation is CASLRGGQYDEQFF.

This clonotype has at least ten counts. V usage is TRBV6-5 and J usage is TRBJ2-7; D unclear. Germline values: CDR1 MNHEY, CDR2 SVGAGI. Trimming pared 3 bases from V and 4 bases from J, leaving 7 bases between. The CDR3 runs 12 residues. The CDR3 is CASSYEKYEQYF. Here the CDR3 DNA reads TGTGCCAGCAGTTATGAAAAGTACGAGCAGTACTTC.

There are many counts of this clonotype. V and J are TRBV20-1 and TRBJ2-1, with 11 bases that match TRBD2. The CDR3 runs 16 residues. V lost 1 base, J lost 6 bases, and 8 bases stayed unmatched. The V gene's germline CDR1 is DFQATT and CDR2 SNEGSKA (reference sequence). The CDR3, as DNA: TGCAGTGCTAGAGCGGTTAGCGGGGGGGCCTTCAATGAGCAGTTCTTC. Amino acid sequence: CSARAVSGGAFNEQFF.

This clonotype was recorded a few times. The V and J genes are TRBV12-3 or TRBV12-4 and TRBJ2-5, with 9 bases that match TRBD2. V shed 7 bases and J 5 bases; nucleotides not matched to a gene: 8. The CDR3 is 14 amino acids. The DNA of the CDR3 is TGTGCCAGCACCCCCGGGACTAGCTACGAGACCCAGTACTTC. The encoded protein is CASTPGTSYETQYF.

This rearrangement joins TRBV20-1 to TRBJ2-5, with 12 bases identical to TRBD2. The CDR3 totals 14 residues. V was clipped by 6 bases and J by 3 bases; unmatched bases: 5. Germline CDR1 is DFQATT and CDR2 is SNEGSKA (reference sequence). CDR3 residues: CSARLAGEKETQYF. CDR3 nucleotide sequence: TGCAGTGCCAGACTAGCGGGGGAAAAAGAGACCCAGTACTTC.

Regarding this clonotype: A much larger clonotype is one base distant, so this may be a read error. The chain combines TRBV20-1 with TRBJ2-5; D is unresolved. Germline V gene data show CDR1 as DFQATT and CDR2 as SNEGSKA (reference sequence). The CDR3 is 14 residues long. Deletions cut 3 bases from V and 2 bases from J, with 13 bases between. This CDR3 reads CSASSSRGQETQYF. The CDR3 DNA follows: TGCAGTGCTAGCTCGTCTCGTGGGCAAGAGACCCAGTACTTC.

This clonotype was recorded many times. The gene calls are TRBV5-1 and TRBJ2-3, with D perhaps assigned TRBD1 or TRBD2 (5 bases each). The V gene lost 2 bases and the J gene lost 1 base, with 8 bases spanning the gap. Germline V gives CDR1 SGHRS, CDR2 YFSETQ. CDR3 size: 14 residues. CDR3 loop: CASSLRDGTDTQYF. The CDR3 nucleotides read TGCGCCAGCAGCTTAAGGGACGGCACAGATACGCAGTATTTT.

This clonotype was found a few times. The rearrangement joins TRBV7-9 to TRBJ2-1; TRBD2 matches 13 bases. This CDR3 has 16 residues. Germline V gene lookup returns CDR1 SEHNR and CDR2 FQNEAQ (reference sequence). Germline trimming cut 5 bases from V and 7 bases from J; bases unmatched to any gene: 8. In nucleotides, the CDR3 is TGTGCCAGCAGCCCTCGGACTAGCGGGAGTCTTAATGAGCAGTTCTTC. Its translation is CASSPRTSGSLNEQFF.

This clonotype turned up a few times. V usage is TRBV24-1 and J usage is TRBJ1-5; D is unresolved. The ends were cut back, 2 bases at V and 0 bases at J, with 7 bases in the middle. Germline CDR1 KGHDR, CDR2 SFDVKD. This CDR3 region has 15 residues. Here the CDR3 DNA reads TGTGCCACCAGTGATTCCGAGTATAGCAATCAGCCCCAGCATTTT. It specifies CATSDSEYSNQPQHF.

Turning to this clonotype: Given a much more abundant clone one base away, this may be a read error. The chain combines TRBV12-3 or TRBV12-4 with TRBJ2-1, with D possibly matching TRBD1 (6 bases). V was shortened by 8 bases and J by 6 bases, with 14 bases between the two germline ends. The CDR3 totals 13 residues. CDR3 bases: TGTGCCAGCGGCTTAGCACAGGGCAATGAGCAGTTCTTC. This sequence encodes CASGLAQGNEQFF.